The T cell receptor (beta chain) under discussion was sequenced for a study of human T cells and chemical hapten exposure listed by TCRdb under 2021. For the study in its entirety: For sensitization, 2% DPC in acetone was applied to a roughly 2 cm by roughly 2 cm area of upper inner arm skin. The study tracked peripheral blood TCR repertoire changes in vivo during primary and secondary sensitization to the hapten diphenylcyclopropenone (DPC) in alopecia patients. Patients additionally received weekly therapeutic DPC doses to the scalp throughout the approximately 24-week study period. Patch tests used Finn chambers with 0.01% DPC on the upper back, scored after 6 days by International Contact Dermatitis Research Group standards. Alopecia areata with under or over 50% scalp involvement, alopecia totalis and alopecia universalis were represented in the patient cohort, which was mostly female. Blood for TCR sequencing was provided by twenty-nine alopecia patients at one to four time points (pre-sensitization, 2, 6 and 24 weeks). Patient blood was sampled pre-sensitization (week 0) and at 2, 6 and about 24 weeks after DPC sensitization. Libraries were pooled for sequencing, and per-sample TCR yields varied mainly because of small differences in library volumes within the pool.

The library was made by RACE. Sequencing used a NextSeq 500. During library preparation, unique molecular identifiers were attached to individual cDNA molecules so that TCRs could be counted quantitatively and reproducibly. Both TCR alpha and TCR beta chains were sequenced from each blood RNA sample. In the paper's pipeline: Samples had a median of about 96,000 TCRs, with a range from roughly 23,224 to 750,000. The Decombinator software suite was used to annotate the V, J and CDR3 of the TCR reads. For the PS versus PT1 abundance plots, all samples were subsampled to the same number of TCRs (28,000). Expanded TCRs were defined as absent before sensitization and observed at least eight times at the 2-week time point. Clones were called with MiXCR by TCRdb after fastp trimmed the public reads at Q25, and only in-frame beta chains were retained. Entries that share a CDR3 protein sequence are merged under the most common genes and DNA. None of the V and J calls come from the authors' own analysis; TCRdb made them. Recorded for this sample are some 88,000 distinct CDR3 sequences; about 11% of them occurred a single time. The biggest ten clones account for over 2% of the sample.

A remark on this clonotype: Its cognate antigen has yet to be identified. No base quality information exists; no much larger clone differs at one position.

Trimming removed 9 bases from V and 2 bases from J, leaving 14 bases between the germline ends. CDR1 MNHEY and CDR2 SVGAGI are derived from the germline V gene. There are 14 amino acids in the CDR3, from cysteine to phenylalanine inclusive. The DNA shown is the 42-base CDR3, in frame from base 1. Interpreted using the paper, the time point label stands for: patch test 2, 6 weeks after DPC sensitization. Interpreted using the paper, the treatment or condition label stands for: therapeutic diphenylcyclopropenone sensitization with weekly scalp DPC. At every patch-test visit, the blood draw took place before the patch test was put on. Patients were considered eligible if aged 18 to 70, diagnosed with alopecia and deemed suitable for DPC therapy, and patients were excluded if pregnant. Unfractionated whole blood was collected in Tempus Blood RNA tubes, and total RNA was extracted from that blood. Study-wide findings and limitations: DPC sensitization did not change the number of TCRs with a frequency above 1 in 1000, and there was no evidence of changes in global repertoire structure. After repeated subsampling, the strength of the expansion versus patch-test correlation and the threshold at which it became significant changed. All patients had alopecia, a presumed autoimmune disease, so their immune response might differ from that of healthy individuals. Significantly more large CDR3 similarity clusters were formed by expanded TCRs than by pre-sensitization or healthy control sets, consistent with antigen-driven responses. Patch test score correlated positively with the number of PT1 expanded TCRs, reaching significance at thresholds 8, 16 and 32 but not at 4.

The receptor chain draws on TRBV6-5 and TRBJ2-1; D gene: possibly TRBD2, on 6 matching bases. The sequence was collected from a middle-aged man with alopecia areata. Some clones in this sample may be carry-over from other donors' samples. The specimen comprised whole blood, sampled in connection with sensitization to the hapten diphenylcyclopropenone (DPC). CDR3 region: CASSSGLPYNEQFF. The nucleotide sequence is TGTGCCAGTTCGAGCGGGCTCCCCTACAATGAGCAGTTCTTC.